This T cell receptor beta chain was sequenced during a study of T cell responses to AZD1222 COVID-19 vaccine. Study-level results: White British donors predominated, females outnumbered males, and clonal diversity was possibly underestimated.

Of note for this clone: Its specificity is unknown.

Assay: immunoSEQ multiplex PCR; the TCRdb copy retains only in-frame clones and omits some. There are under 150,000 clones in the sample, with around 2.2% held by the top ten. The sample consisted of peripheral blood. The source is an adult in good health.

CDR3: CASSTPGQGNQPQHF. The DNA for the CDR3 is TGTGCCAGTAGTACCCCCGGACAGGGAAACCAGCCCCAGCATTTT. The V call is TRBV19, the J call TRBJ1-5; 8 positions agree with TRBD1. The V gene's germline CDR1 is LNHDA and CDR2 SQIVND (reference sequence). V trimming: 4 bases; J trimming: 7 bases; junction bases outside the gene matches: 9. The CDR3 is made up of 15 amino acids.